The following is a T cell receptor beta chain sequence with its context. This clone was seen a few times. Its antigen remains unidentified. No qualities accompany the bases; no much larger clone lies one base away. This sample was included in a study of cytomegalovirus exposure and HLA in healthy donors listed by TCRdb under 2017. In terms of the full investigation: An earlier analysis of 587 of the donors reported under 300 Gb of sequence data and 95 million to 140 million unique TCR beta sequences obtained from roughly 180 million T cells. Roughly 300 gigabases of sequencing data and around 85 million unique TCR sequences made up an early release that covered approximately 700 HLA-typed donors. Among the roughly 370 genotyped donors, 81% belonged to the genetic ancestry cluster associated with self-reported Caucasian donors. The aim of the study was to test whether cataloging public T cell receptors could identify signatures of past pathogen exposure. Using immunosequencing, the study profiled T cell repertoires from roughly 650 subjects and related those repertoires to cytomegalovirus serostatus. Besides the first cohort of about 730 subjects, a separate validation cohort made up of some 110 different subjects was used. The study combined high-throughput TCR immunosequencing, statistical association of individual TCRs with disease status, and machine learning to predict cytomegalovirus infection status. A later analysis re-analyzed previously published TCR beta repertoires from 550 to 700 donors and added high-resolution HLA genotyping to study TCR occurrence patterns. Rather than using new phenotypic data, the later analysis identified candidate immune exposures from TCR beta sequences and from how often those sequences occurred across donors. In an earlier analysis of more than 550 of the donors, high-throughput TCR beta sequencing was used to judge whether each TCR beta V gene segment behaved as functional or pseudogenic. Alongside the repertoire data, information on donor age, sex, ethnicity and CMV serostatus was compiled. A later genetic analysis used genome-wide SNP genotypes for 398 of the 666 donors, treating that subset as a discovery cohort. Every repertoire in the discovery cohort had been generated on one and the same sequencing platform. HLA typing covered class I and class II loci at four-digit resolution. The number of typed donors differed by locus: roughly 629-640 for A, B, C, DRB1 and DQB1; 500 to 550 for DQA1; 606 for DPA1; and around 470 for DPB1. Because of strong linkage in the cohort, four or five DR-DQ haplotypes were treated as single units for association and clustering. On average, roughly 240,000 unique TCR beta nucleotide sequences were sequenced per donor among 398 genotyped donors of the cohort, with 15% to 20% of those sequences being non-productive.

Library generation was performed with the immunoSEQ multiplex PCR assay. For the multiplex PCR, a mixture combining 60 forward primers for TCR Vbeta segments and 13 reverse primers for TCR Jbeta segments was used. The CDR3 region of rearranged TCR beta genes was amplified from genomic DNA with a multiplex PCR assay. The amplified TCR beta libraries were sequenced on the Illumina HiSeq System as 87-base-pair reads. As for how the authors treated the data: In a later analysis, some 80 million unique TCR beta chains were counted across the approximately 640 repertoires, and about 10 million of these chains were shared by at least two donors. A nearest-neighbor algorithm error-corrected the raw reads and collapsed the reads into unique sequences, merging closely related sequences to remove PCR and sequencing errors. Alignment of CDR3 sequences to IMGT reference sequences was used to assign V, D and J gene segments. For a sequence to be retained, at least a six-nucleotide match to both a V gene segment and a J gene segment was required. Rearrangements were classified as productive when the CDR3 lacked stop codons and remained in frame with V and J, and all other rearrangements were classified as non-productive. Following IMGT convention, CDR3 was defined as the stretch from the second conserved V-encoded cysteine to the conserved J-encoded phenylalanine. In an earlier analysis of some 550 of the donors, sequences lacking an unambiguous match to a single V gene segment were excluded. In an earlier analysis of approximately 550 of the donors, V segments were called functional above 56.7% productive rearrangements and were called segregating when the between-donor standard deviation exceeded 5%. A statistical classification framework was developed to diagnose cytomegalovirus status using the catalog of TCR beta chain sequences. A later analysis assigned V and J genes by comparing TCR nucleotide sequences with IMGT/GENE-DB human TR gene sequences. Using the TCRdist pipeline, a later analysis assigned CDR3 sequences along with most-parsimonious VDJ recombination scenarios. In a later analysis, each TCR beta chain was defined by its CDR3 amino acid sequence together with its V-gene family, and reads lacking a unique V-gene family were excluded. As a way to deal with suspected cross-contamination and a sequencing artifact, a later analysis dropped nearly 600 nucleotide sequences that were highly shared and had low generation probability. For each public chain, a later analysis derived a clonal expansion index from normalized ranks of inferred template counts within each repertoire. In a later analysis, generation probabilities were computed using a VDJ recombination model fitted to out-of-frame rearrangements, and the results were checked against IGoR. Hypergeometric tests were used in a later analysis to score TCR-TCR, TCR-HLA and TCR-CMV co-occurrence, with a repertoire-size bias correction applied to the TCR pairs. False discovery rates were estimated in a later analysis by permuting HLA or CMV assignments 20 times. In a later analysis, co-occurring TCRs were grouped using DBSCAN, and TCRdist sequence similarity was added for clustering within HLA-allele-positive subsets. For co-occurrence clustering, repertoires with fewer than 30,000 or more than 120,000 public chains were excluded, along with about five repertoires with anomalous nucleotide sharing. TCRdb's version of the immuneACCESS table is confined to in-frame rearrangements and falls short of the full clone set. An unresolved V gene accounts for under half of the shortfall where checked; the remainder is of unknown origin. The D gene and trimming were derived from the DNA, and the V and J assignments and clone size from that table. For this sample there are under 130,000 clones; almost 70% appear just once. More than 2.5% of the sample comes from the top ten.

General findings and caveats noted by the study authors: A cluster of highly shared sequence variants was judged likely to represent a technical artifact of the sequencing pipeline. Across donors, most TCR sequences were observed very rarely, whereas some public TCRs were present in many individuals. A further reported finding was that TCR beta sequences accurately predicted the HLA-A and HLA-B alleles for most subjects in the first cohort. The presence/absence analyses assumed that sequencing depth was roughly uniform across donors, and that assumption may not be true. Linkage disequilibrium might explain the correlated functional status among segregating V segments, but an unknown experimental factor could not be excluded. This cohort had only TCR beta chains sequenced, and the lack of alpha or paired-chain data limited which features could be detected. At a false discovery rate of 0.05, a later analysis linked 16,951 TCR beta sequences to specific HLA alleles. Some IMGT-functional V segments, including TRBV6-2 and TRBV6-3, could not be told apart with the 87-base-pair reads, so those segments were excluded. In vitro tests confirmed that a few of the cytomegalovirus-associated TCR beta chains recognize cytomegalovirus antigens. The authors suggested that the approach could potentially be extended to other disease states and immunological phenotypes. According to a later analysis, TCR association rates differed among HLA loci, with DRB1 alleles showing the most associated TCRs and HLA-C alleles showing the fewest. In a later analysis, HLA-associated TCR beta chains were found to be more clonally expanded and to have lower generation probabilities than equally common non-associated chains. In a later genetic analysis, a missense DCLRE1C variant was associated with V-gene and J-gene trimming of TCR beta chains, and the association was replicated in an independent cohort. The study gave a list of about 170 TCR beta chains associated with cytomegalovirus. Most CMV-associated TCR beta chains appeared to be HLA-restricted in a later analysis, and the HLA associations seemed to be driven largely by CMV exposure. When HLA alleles, especially DR and DQ, strongly co-occurred, TCR associations were difficult to assign to individual alleles. In a later analysis, several top co-occurrence clusters were reported to appear linked to parvovirus B19, influenza, CMV and Epstein-Barr virus. In an earlier analysis of fewer than 700 of the donors, most TCR beta V segments appeared in productive rearrangements about 90% or about 30% of the time, broadly matching IMGT annotations. In a later genetic analysis, fewer N-insertions in productive TCRs were reported among donors in an Asian-associated ancestry cluster than the roughly 700-donor mean. Because HLA typing was unavailable for some donors at each locus, only the typed subset was used in association tests. The classifier was reported to diagnose cytomegalovirus status with high specificity and sensitivity in both the original and validation cohorts. The earlier analysis of approximately 540 of the donors excluded some 15 rarely observed V segments, including chromosome 9 orphons, because counts were too low. CMV serostatus was the only immune exposure information available for the cohort.

The cohort comprised around 700 healthy bone marrow donors. At the time of sampling, every cohort member was nominally healthy, though immune exposures that went unrecorded were likely present. The donor tested CMV seronegative, placing the donor among the 300 to 400 seronegative members of the cohort. Each donor provided a peripheral blood sample, and peripheral blood mononuclear cells were used for TCR beta sequencing. The Qiagen DNeasy Blood Extraction Kit was used to extract genomic DNA from the blood cell samples. Its CDR3 holds 14 amino acids, cysteine through phenylalanine. Only the CDR3 region is kept as DNA, spanning 42 bases read in frame from base 1. CDR1 and CDR2 are drawn from the germline V gene (reference sequence): MNHEY, SMNVEV. V lost 5 bases and J lost 6 bases, and the count of bases not matched to a germline gene is 7.

Source material: PBMCs. The sequence was obtained from a man aged 25 to 40 in good health and CMV-seronegative. Recombination joined TRBV27 with TRBJ2-7, with 10 junctional bases fitting TRBD2. The CDR3 loop reads CASSRSGRVGEQYF. At the DNA level, the sequence is TGTGCCAGCAGTCGAAGCGGGAGGGTAGGCGAGCAGTACTTC.